The present entry profiles one T cell receptor beta chain with its context. These data come from a study of blood T cell repertoires in COVID-19. Study overall: Sources were T cells, B-cell-depleted T cells, or PBMCs; the material itself was cDNA or gDNA.

As originally analysed: For nucleated cells, counts were estimated from reference gene primer amplification. TCRdb keeps only in-frame clones here, not all; method: immunoSEQ multiplex PCR. Clonal size and the V and J genes are those of that table, whereas D and trimming came from the DNA. The profile covers 170,000 or so clones, with more than 85% appearing a single time and 0.58% taken by the ten largest. Germline loops: CDR1 LGHNT, CDR2 FRNRAP. CDR3 length: 16 amino acids. Trimming cost V 6 bases and J 5 bases; bases outside gene matches: 11. Seattle patient enrollment occurred during active infection, with longitudinal follow-up thereafter.

The sequencing input was peripheral blood. The TCR comes from a man aged 55 to 70 with COVID-19, enrolled during active disease. V and J are TRBV12-5 and TRBJ2-1; TRBD2 matches at 9 bases. The CDR3 DNA is TGTGCTAGTGGCCTCACACTTGGGACTAGCAACAATGAGCAGTTCTTC. Translated: CASGLTLGTSNNEQFF.